A selection of T cell receptor beta chains follows, all from one sample in a study of T-cell memory formation after mild COVID-19. From the 5' RACE reads, TCRdb called clonotypes with MiXCR, one entry per CDR3 protein. The top ten hold roughly 3.9% of the sample, which has about 180,000 distinct CDR3 sequences, under 20% seen once. The sample was PBMCs or a T cell subset sorted from them (not recorded which). The receptors shown here come from a man younger than 30 who had mild COVID-19 (a few samples of this study predate the infection). Cell type and time point are not known. Each CDR3 is given with its conserved first and last residue. D genes are given only for firm matches. Clone size is not always given. Where it is, it says once, few, many or a class for expanded clones.

d_gene,j_gene,abundance,v_gene,len,CDR3nt,CDR3aa
-,TRBJ1-2,-,TRBV20-1,16,TGCAGTGCTAGCACCCAGAGGAGAGGAGTCGGCTATGGCTACACCTTC,CSASTQRRGVGYGYTF
TRBD1,TRBJ1-1,-,TRBV12-3/TRBV12-4,14,TGTGCCAGCAGCAGACAGGGCGTGAACACTGAAGCTTTCTTT,CASSRQGVNTEAFF
-,TRBJ1-5,many,TRBV5-1,15,TGCGCCAGCAGCTTGGAGGGGGATAGGAATCAGCCCCAGCATTTT,CASSLEGDRNQPQHF
-,TRBJ1-1,few,TRBV3-2,17,TGTGCCAGCAACCAGGACGTAACGGTGGGAACGAGAACTGAAGCTTTCTTT,CASNQDVTVGTRTEAFF
-,TRBJ2-7,few,TRBV29-1,14,TGCAGCGTTGAAAAAGGGGCCCCCTCCTACGAGCAGTACTTC,CSVEKGAPSYEQYF
-,TRBJ2-4,-,TRBV7-9,16,TGTGCCAGCAGCTTACTTTGGGGCCTAGCCAAAAACATTCAGTACTTC,CASSLLWGLAKNIQYF
TRBD1,TRBJ2-5,few,TRBV5-1,13,TGCGCCAGCAGCGTGACAGGGATGGAGACCCAGTACTTC,CASSVTGMETQYF
TRBD2,TRBJ2-1,-,TRBV5-5,15,TGTGCCAGCAGCGGGGGGGTGAGCTCCTACAATGAGCAGTTCTTC,CASSGGVSSYNEQFF
-,TRBJ2-3,few,TRBV29-1,13,TGCAGCGTTGAAAACAGCTTAGGGGATACGCAGTATTTT,CSVENSLGDTQYF
-,TRBJ2-4,-,TRBV20-1,13,TGCAGTGCAGAAGGACTGCCCAAAAACATTCAGTACTTC,CSAEGLPKNIQYF
TRBD1,TRBJ1-5,-,TRBV5-5,13,TGTGCCAGCAGCTACCAGGGGGAACAGCCCCAGCATTTT,CASSYQGEQPQHF
-,TRBJ2-5,few,TRBV6-9,16,TGTGCCAGCCTCACCGCCCGAACAGGATTACAAGAGACCCAGTACTTC,CASLTARTGLQETQYF
-,TRBJ2-5,few,TRBV7-9,11,TGTGCCAGCAGCCCTACGGAGACCCAGTACTTC,CASSPTETQYF
TRBD1,TRBJ1-2,-,TRBV6-5,13,TGTGCCAGCAGTTACAGGGGGCTAAGGGGCTACACCTTC,CASSYRGLRGYTF
-,TRBJ1-5,-,TRBV4-2,13,TGTGCCAGCAGCCAAGATGGAGTGAAGCCCCAGCATTTT,CASSQDGVKPQHF
TRBD2,TRBJ2-5,-,TRBV5-1,13,TGCGCCAGCAGCTTCACTAGCGCCGAGACCCAGTACTTC,CASSFTSAETQYF
TRBD1,TRBJ2-1,few,TRBV30,13,TGTGCCTCCGGGACAGGGATTGGCAATGAGCAGTTCTTC,CASGTGIGNEQFF
TRBD2,TRBJ2-3,-,TRBV7-2,15,TGTGCCAGCAGCCTGGGGGGGAAAGGGGTAGATACGCAGTATTTT,CASSLGGKGVDTQYF
TRBD1,TRBJ1-1,few,TRBV20-1,13,TGCAGTGCTAGAGAAGGACAGGCAATTGGCGCTTTCTTT,CSAREGQAIGAFF
-,TRBJ2-3,-,TRBV5-4,13,TGTGCCAGCAGCCACCCTAGCACAGATACGCAGTATTTT,CASSHPSTDTQYF
-,TRBJ1-6,-,TRBV20-1,13,TGCAGTGCTATTCCAGGAGGTGTGAAACCCCTCCACTTT,CSAIPGGVKPLHF
-,TRBJ2-1,once,TRBV10-1,15,TGCGCCAGCAGCTTTATGCCGGGGGCCTACAATGAGCAGTTCTTC,CASSFMPGAYNEQFF
TRBD2,TRBJ2-1,-,TRBV12-3/TRBV12-4,13,TGTGCCAGCAAGCGGGGGCCTTGGAATGAGCAGTTCTTC,CASKRGPWNEQFF
-,TRBJ2-7,-,TRBV30,11,TGTGCCTGGAGTGTTGCGGTCGAGCAGTACTTC,CAWSVAVEQYF
-,TRBJ2-3,many,TRBV5-1,14,TGCGCCAGCAGCTTCACCCACAGCACAGATACGCAGTATTTT,CASSFTHSTDTQYF
-,TRBJ1-1,many,TRBV5-1,15,TGCGCCAGCAGCGTTTCTTCGGGTGGGTACACTGAAGCTTTCTTT,CASSVSSGGYTEAFF
-,TRBJ1-5,-,TRBV12-3/TRBV12-4,14,TGTGCCAGCAGTCCCGGCAAAACAAATCAGCCCCAGCATTTT,CASSPGKTNQPQHF
TRBD1,TRBJ2-3,-,TRBV20-1,14,TGCAGTGCTAGGACAGGGATAGGCTCAGATACGCAGTATTTT,CSARTGIGSDTQYF
-,TRBJ1-1,-,TRBV6-6,13,TGTGCCAGCAGTACTCAAGGGGTGACTGAAGCTTTCTTT,CASSTQGVTEAFF
-,TRBJ2-7,-,TRBV5-1,15,TGCGCCAGCAGCCCAAGACAGAGTACCCTCTACGAGCAGTACTTC,CASSPRQSTLYEQYF
TRBD2,TRBJ2-5,-,TRBV12-3/TRBV12-4,16,TGTGCCAGCAGTTTTACTAGCGGGGGGCCGGGTGAGACCCAGTACTTC,CASSFTSGGPGETQYF
TRBD1,TRBJ2-7,few,TRBV7-2,15,TGTGCCAGCAGCTCGACCGGGACAGGGACCTACGAGCAGTACTTC,CASSSTGTGTYEQYF